Here is one T cell receptor beta chain with its context. Data came from immunoSEQ multiplex PCR; TCRdb stores just in-frame clones and leaves some out. The sample lists several thousand clones; about 95% were seen once. This sample was included in a study of technical replicates of blood from four donors. CDR1 is LNHDA, CDR2 SQIVND, per germline (reference sequence). The CDR3 extends over 14 amino acids. V lost 0 bases, J lost 4 bases, and 9 bases lay in between. V usage is TRBV19 and J usage is TRBJ1-2; TRBD1 is a possible D gene (6 bases). The clonotype comes from a human donor in good health. Sequencing was done on a sample of PBMCs. This CDR3 is CASSIETGRYGYTF. The CDR3 nucleotides are TGTGCCAGTAGTATAGAGACAGGCCGCTATGGCTACACCTTC. The variable domain in full, completed from reference TRBV19 and TRBJ1-2, reads DGGITQSPKYLFRKEGQNVTLSCEQNLNHDAMYWYRQDPGQGLRLIYYSQIVNDFQKGDIAEGYSVSREKKESFPLTVTSAQKNPTAFYLCASSIETGRYGYTFGSGTRLTVV.